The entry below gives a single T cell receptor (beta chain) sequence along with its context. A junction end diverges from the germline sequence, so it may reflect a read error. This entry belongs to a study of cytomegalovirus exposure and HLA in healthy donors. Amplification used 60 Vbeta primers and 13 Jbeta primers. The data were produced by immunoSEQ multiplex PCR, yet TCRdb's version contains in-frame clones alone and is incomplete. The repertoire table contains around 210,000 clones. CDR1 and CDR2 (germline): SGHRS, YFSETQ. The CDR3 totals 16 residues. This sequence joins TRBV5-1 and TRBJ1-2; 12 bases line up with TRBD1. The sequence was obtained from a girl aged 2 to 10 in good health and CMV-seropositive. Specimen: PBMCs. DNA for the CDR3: TGCGCCAGCAGCTATCGGGACAGGGGGCGAGCCTATGACTACACCTTC. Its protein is CASSYRDRGRAYDYTF.